Sequencing of this T cell receptor (beta chain) was carried out in a study of persistence of HIV-infected CD4 T cells. General observations from the study: TCRbeta richness was lower in CMV- and Gag-responding cells than in anti-CD3/anti-CD28-responding cells.

This nonspecific control used anti-CD3/anti-CD28 bead stimulation of CD4+ T cells. Sorting of responding CD4+ T cells relied on upregulated CD40 ligand together with CD69. PBMCs were depleted of CD8+ T cells before stimulation. Anti-CD28/CD49d costimulation, CD40-blocking antibody and enfuvirtide were given to CD8-depleted PBMCs for less than 20 hours. Sequencing used immunoSEQ version 4 in survey mode. Only in-frame clones appear in the TCRdb table, and some are missing; sequencing was by immunoSEQ multiplex PCR. This table has 40,000 to 55,000 clones, 88% appearing once. On this clone itself: Antigen unknown.

This specimen consisted of CD4+ T cells sorted from PBMCs after approximately 19-hour stimulation, obtained from a patient who received antiretroviral therapy. The source of this sequence is an adult woman with HIV who was CMV-seropositive.

CDR3 protein: CASSPGRYNEQFF. The CDR3 DNA reads TGTGCCAGCTCACCGGGCCGCTACAATGAGCAGTTCTTC. The chain employs TRBV18 and TRBJ2-1; no firm D call. The V gene lost 3 bases and the J gene lost 3 bases, with 6 bases spanning the gap. Germline V CDR1 and CDR2: KGHSH, LQKENI. The CDR3 runs to 13 residues.